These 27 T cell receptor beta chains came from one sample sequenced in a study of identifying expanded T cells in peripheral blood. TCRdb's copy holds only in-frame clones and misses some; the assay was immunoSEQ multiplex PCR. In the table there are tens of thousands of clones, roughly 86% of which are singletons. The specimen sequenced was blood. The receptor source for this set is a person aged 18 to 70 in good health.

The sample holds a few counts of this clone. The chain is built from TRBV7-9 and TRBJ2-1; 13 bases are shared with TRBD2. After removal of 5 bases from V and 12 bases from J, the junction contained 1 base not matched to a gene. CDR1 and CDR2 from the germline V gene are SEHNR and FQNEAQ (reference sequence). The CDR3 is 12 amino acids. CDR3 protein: CASSRLAGGQFF. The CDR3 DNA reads TGTGCCAGCAGCCGACTAGCGGGGGGGCAGTTCTTC.

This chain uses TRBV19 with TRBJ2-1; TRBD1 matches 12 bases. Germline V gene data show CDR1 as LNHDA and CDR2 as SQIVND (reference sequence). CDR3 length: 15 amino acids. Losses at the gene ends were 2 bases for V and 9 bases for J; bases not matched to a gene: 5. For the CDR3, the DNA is TGTGCCAGTAGTATACCGGGACAGGGGGCCGGTGAGCAGTTCTTC. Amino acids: CASSIPGQGAGEQFF.

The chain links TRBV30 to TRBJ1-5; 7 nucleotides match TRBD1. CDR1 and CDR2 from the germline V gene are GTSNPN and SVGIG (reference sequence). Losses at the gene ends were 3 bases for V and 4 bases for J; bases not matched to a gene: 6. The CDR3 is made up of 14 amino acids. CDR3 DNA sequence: TGTGCCTGGAGCAGGGGGACGGGTAATCAGCCCCAGCATTTT. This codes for CAWSRGTGNQPQHF.

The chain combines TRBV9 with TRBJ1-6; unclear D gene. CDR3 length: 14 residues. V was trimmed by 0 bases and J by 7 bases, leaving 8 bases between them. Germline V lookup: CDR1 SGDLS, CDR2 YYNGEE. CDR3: CASSVAGRNSPLHF. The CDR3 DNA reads TGTGCCAGCAGCGTAGCCGGGCGGAATTCACCCCTCCACTTT.

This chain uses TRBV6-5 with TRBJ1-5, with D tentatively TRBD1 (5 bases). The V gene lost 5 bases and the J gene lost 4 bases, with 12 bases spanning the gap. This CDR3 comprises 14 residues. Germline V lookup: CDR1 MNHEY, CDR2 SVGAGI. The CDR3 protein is CASSPRGGNQPQHF. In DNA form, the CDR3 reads TGTGCCAGCAGTCCCCGGGGGGGAAATCAGCCCCAGCATTTT.

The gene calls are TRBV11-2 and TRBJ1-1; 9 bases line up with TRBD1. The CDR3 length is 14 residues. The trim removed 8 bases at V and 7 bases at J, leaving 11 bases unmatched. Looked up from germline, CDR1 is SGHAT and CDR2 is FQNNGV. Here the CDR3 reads CASLNTGGVSEAFF. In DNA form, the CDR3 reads TGTGCCAGCTTAAATACAGGGGGCGTAAGTGAAGCTTTCTTT.

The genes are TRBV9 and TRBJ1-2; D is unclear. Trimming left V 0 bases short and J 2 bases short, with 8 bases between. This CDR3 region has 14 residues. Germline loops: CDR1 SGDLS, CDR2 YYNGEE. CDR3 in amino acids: CASSVGGLNYGYTF. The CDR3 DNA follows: TGTGCCAGCAGCGTAGGAGGACTGAACTATGGCTACACCTTC.

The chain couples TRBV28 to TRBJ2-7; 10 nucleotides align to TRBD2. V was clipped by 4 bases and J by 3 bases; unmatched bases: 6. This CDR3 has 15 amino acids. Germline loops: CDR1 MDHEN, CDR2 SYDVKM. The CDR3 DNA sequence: TGTGCCAGCAGTTCCGGGACTAGCGATCGCTACGAGCAGTACTTC. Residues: CASSSGTSDRYEQYF.

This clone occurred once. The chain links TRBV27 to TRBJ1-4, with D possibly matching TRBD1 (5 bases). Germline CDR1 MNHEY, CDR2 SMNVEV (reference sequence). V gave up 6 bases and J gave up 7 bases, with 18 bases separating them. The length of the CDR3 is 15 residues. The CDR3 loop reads CASRRDTGGSEKLFF. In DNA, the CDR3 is TGTGCCAGCAGACGAGATACTGGGGGTAGTGAAAAACTGTTTTTT.

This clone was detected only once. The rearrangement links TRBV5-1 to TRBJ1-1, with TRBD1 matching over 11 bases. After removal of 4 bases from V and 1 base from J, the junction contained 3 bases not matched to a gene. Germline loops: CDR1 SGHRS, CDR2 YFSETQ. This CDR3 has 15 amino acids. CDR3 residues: CASSPGTGGNTEAFF. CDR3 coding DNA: TGCGCCAGCAGCCCGGGGACAGGGGGGAACACTGAAGCTTTCTTT.

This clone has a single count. CDR3 nucleotide sequence: TGTGCCTGGAGTGTTACGCTAGCTGTAGCGCGGGAGCAGTACTTC. Translated: CAWSVTLAVAREQYF. This sequence joins TRBV30 and TRBJ2-7; maybe TRBD2 (5 bases). CDR3 length equals 15 residues. V gave up 0 bases and J gave up 7 bases, with 19 bases separating them. Germline V gives CDR1 GTSNPN, CDR2 SVGIG (reference sequence).

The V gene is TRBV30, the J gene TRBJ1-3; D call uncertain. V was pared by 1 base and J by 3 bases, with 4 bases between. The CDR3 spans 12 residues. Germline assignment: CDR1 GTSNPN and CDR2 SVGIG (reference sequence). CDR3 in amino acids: CAWSADGNTIYF. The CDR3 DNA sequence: TGTGCCTGGAGTGCTGATGGAAACACCATATATTTT.

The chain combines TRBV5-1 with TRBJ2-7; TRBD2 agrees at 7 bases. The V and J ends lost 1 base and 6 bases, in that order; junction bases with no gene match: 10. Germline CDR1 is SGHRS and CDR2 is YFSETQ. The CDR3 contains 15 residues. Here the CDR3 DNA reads TGCGCCAGCAGCTTGTCCCCTTCCCCGGGGGGCGAGCAGTACTTC. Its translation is CASSLSPSPGGEQYF.

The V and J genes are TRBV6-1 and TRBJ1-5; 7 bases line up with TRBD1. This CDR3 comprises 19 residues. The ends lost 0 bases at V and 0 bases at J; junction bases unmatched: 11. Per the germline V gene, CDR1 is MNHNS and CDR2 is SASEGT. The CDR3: CASSEARRGLLYSNQPQHF. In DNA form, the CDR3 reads TGTGCCAGCAGTGAAGCGCGAAGGGGGCTCCTCTATAGCAATCAGCCCCAGCATTTT.

CDR3 DNA: TGTGCCAGCAGCGTAAAAGGGGCGGTCAATCAGCCCCAGCATTTT. This codes for CASSVKGAVNQPQHF. V gene TRBV9 combines with J gene TRBJ1-5; TRBD1 might be the D (5 bases). There are 15 residues in the CDR3. Germline V gene lookup returns CDR1 SGDLS and CDR2 YYNGEE. V lost 1 base to trimming and J lost 3 bases, with 11 bases between them.

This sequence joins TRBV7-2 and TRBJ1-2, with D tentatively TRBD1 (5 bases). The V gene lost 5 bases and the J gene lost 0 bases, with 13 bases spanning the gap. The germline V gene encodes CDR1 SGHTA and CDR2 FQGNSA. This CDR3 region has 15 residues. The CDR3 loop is CASSESGPTNYGYTF. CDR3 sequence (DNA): TGTGCCAGCAGCGAATCAGGGCCCACTAACTATGGCTACACCTTC.

CDR3 nucleotides: TGTGCCAGCAGCCAAGAAACTAGCGGAGGATACAATGAGCAGTTCTTC. Amino acids: CASSQETSGGYNEQFF. The chain joins TRBV4-2 to TRBJ2-1; 8 positions agree with TRBD2. The CDR3 is made up of 16 amino acids. Losses at the gene ends were 0 bases for V and 4 bases for J; bases not matched to a gene: 5. Germline CDR1 and CDR2: LGHNA and YNFKEQ.

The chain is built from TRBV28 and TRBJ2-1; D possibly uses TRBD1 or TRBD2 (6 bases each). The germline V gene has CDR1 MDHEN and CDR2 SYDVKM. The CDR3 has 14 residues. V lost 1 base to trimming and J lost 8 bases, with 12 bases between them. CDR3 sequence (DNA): TGTGCCAGCAGTTTATTTTGGGGGGCTGATGAGCAGTTCTTC. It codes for CASSLFWGADEQFF.

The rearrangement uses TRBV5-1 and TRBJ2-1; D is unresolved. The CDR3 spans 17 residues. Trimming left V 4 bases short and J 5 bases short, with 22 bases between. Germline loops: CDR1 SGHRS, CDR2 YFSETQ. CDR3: CASSDSNPSMSHNEQFF. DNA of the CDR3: TGCGCCAGCAGCGATTCTAACCCCTCAATGAGCCACAATGAGCAGTTCTTC.

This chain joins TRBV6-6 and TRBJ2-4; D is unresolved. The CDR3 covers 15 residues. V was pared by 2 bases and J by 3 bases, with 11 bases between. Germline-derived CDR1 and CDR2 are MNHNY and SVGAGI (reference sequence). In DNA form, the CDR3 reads TGTGCCAGCAGTTACCAGGTGCTGGGCAAAAACATTCAGTACTTC. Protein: CASSYQVLGKNIQYF.

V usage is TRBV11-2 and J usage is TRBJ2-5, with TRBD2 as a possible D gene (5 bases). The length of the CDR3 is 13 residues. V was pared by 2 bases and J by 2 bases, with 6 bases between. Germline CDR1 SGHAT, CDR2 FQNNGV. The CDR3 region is CASSLRLQETQYF. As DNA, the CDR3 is TGTGCCAGCAGCTTACGACTACAAGAGACCCAGTACTTC.

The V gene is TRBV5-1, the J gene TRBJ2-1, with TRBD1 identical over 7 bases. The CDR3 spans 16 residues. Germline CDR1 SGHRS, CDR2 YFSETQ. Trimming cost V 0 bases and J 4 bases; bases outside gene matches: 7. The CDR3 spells CASSLVGTENYNEQFF. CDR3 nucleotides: TGCGCCAGCAGCTTGGTCGGGACAGAGAATTACAATGAGCAGTTCTTC. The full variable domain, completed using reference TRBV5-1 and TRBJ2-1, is KAGVTQTPRYLIKTRGQQVTLSCSPISGHRSVSWYQQTPGQGLQFLFEYFSETQRNKGNFPGRFSGRQFSNSRSEMNVSTLELGDSALYLCASSLVGTENYNEQFFGPGTRLTVL.

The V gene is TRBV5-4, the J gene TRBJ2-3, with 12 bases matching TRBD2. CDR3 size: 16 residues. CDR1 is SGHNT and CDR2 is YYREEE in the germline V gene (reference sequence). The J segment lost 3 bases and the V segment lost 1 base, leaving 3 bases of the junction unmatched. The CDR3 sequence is CASSLLAGGLTDTQYF. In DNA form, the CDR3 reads TGTGCCAGCAGCTTGCTAGCGGGGGGGTTGACAGATACGCAGTATTTT.

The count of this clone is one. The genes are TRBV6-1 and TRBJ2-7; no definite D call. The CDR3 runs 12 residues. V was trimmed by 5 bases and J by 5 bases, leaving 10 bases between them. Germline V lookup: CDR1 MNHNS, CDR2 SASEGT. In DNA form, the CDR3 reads TGTGCCAGCAGTTATAGAGGCGACGAGCAGTACTTC. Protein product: CASSYRGDEQYF.

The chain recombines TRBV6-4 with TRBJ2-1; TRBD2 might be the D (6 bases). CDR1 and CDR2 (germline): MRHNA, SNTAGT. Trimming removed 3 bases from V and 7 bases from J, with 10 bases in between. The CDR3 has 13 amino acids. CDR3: CASSEGGENEQFF. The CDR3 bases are TGTGCCAGCAGTGAAGGAGGGGAGAATGAGCAGTTCTTC.

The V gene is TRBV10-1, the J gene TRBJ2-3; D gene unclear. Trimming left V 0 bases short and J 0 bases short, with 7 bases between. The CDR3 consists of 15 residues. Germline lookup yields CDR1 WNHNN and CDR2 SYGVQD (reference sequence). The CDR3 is CASSESQVSTDTQYF. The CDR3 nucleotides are TGCGCCAGCAGTGAGTCCCAAGTTAGCACAGATACGCAGTATTTT.

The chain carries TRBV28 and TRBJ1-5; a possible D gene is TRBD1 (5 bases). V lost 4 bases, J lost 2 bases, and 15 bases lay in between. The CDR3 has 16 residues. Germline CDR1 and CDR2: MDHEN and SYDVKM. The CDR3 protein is CASSSQGGDRNQPQHF. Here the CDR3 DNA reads TGTGCCAGCAGTTCCCAGGGTGGGGATCGCAATCAGCCCCAGCATTTT.